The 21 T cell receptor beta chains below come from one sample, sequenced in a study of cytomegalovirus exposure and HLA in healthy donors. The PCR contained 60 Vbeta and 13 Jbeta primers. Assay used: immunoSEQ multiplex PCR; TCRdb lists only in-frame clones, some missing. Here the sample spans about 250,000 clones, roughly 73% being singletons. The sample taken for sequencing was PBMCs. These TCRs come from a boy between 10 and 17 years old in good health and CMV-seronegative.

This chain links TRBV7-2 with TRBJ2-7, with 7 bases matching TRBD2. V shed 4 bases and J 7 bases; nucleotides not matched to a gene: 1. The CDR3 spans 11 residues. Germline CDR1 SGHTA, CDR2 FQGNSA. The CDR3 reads CASSYGREQYF. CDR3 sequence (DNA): TGTGCCAGCAGCTACGGGAGGGAGCAGTACTTC.

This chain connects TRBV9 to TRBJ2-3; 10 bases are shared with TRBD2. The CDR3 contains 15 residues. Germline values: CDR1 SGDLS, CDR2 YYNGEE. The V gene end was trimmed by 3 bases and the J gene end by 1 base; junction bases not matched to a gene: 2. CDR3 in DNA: TGTGCCAGCAGCGCCGGGACTAGCGGCACAGATACGCAGTATTTT. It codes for CASSAGTSGTDTQYF. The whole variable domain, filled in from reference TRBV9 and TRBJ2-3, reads DSGVTQTPKHLITATGQRVTLRCSPRSGDLSVYWYQQSLDQGLQFLIQYYNGEERAKGNILERFSAQQFPDLHSELNLSSLELGDSALYFCASSAGTSGTDTQYFGPGTRLTVL.

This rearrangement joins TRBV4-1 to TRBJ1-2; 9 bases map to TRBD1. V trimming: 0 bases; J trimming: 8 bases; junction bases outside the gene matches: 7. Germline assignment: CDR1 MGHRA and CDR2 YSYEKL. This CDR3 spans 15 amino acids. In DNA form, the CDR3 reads TGCGCCAGCAGCCAAGATCGGGGGACAGGGCGGGGCTACACCTTC. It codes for CASSQDRGTGRGYTF.

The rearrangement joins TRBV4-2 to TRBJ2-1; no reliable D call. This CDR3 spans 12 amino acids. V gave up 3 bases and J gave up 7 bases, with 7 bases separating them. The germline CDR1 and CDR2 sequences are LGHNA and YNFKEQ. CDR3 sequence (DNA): TGTGCCAGCAGCCAGGTCGGTAATGAGCAGTTCTTC. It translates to CASSQVGNEQFF.

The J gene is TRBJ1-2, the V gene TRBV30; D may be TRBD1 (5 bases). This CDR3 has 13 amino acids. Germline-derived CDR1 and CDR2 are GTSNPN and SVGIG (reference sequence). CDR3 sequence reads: CAGRGLRFGGYTF. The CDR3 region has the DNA TGTGCAGGGAGGGGCCTCCGTTTCGGGGGCTACACCTTC.

The CDR3 nucleotides read TGCGCCAGCACCATTACCGGGACAGATGAAAAACTGTTTTTT. Protein sequence: CASTITGTDEKLFF. This chain connects TRBV5-1 to TRBJ1-4, with TRBD1 identical over 7 bases. The CDR3 is 14 residues long. Germline V gene lookup returns CDR1 SGHRS and CDR2 YFSETQ. Trimming at V came to 6 bases and at J to 6 bases, leaving 8 bases not matched to a gene. Combining the CDR3 with reference TRBV5-1 and TRBJ1-4 gives the whole variable domain KAGVTQTPRYLIKTRGQQVTLSCSPISGHRSVSWYQQTPGQGLQFLFEYFSETQRNKGNFPGRFSGRQFSNSRSEMNVSTLELGDSALYLCASTITGTDEKLFFGSGTQLSVL.

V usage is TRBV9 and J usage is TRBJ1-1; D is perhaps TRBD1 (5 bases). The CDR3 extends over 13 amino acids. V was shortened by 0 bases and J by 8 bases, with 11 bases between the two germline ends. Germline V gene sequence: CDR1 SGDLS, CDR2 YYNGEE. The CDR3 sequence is CASSVGIKGEAFF. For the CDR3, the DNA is TGTGCCAGCAGCGTAGGAATCAAGGGGGAAGCTTTCTTT.

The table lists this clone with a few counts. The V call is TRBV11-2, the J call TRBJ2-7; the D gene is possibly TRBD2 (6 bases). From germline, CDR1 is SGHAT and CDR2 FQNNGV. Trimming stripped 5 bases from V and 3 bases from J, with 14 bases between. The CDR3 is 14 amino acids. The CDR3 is CASSLLEGYYEQYF. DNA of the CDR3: TGTGCCAGCAGCCTACTGGAGGGCTACTACGAGCAGTACTTC.

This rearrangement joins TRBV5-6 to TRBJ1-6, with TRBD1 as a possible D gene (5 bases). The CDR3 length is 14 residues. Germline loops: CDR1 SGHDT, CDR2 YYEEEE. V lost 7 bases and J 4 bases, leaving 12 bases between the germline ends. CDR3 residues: CASGGTDYNSPLHF. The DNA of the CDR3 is TGTGCCAGCGGAGGGACGGATTATAATTCACCCCTCCACTTT.

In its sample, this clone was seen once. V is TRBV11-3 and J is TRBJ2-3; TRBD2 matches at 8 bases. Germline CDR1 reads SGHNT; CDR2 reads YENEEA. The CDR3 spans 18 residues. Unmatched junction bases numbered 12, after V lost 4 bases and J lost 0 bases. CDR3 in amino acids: CASSSIGLAGSSTDTQYF. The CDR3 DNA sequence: TGTGCCAGCAGCTCGATCGGGCTAGCGGGCTCTAGCACAGATACGCAGTATTTT.

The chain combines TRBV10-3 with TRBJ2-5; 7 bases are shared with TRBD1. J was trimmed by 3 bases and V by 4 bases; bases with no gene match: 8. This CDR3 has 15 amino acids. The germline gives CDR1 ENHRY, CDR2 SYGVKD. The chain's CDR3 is CAISGMTGLEETQYF. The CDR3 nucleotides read TGTGCCATCAGTGGAATGACAGGGTTGGAAGAGACCCAGTACTTC.

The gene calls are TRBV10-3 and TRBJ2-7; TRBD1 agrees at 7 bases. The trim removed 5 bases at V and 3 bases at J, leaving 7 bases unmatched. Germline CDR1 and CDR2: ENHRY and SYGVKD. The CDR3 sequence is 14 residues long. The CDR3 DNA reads TGTGCCATCAGTACTCACAGGGACAGCTACGAGCAGTACTTC. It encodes CAISTHRDSYEQYF.

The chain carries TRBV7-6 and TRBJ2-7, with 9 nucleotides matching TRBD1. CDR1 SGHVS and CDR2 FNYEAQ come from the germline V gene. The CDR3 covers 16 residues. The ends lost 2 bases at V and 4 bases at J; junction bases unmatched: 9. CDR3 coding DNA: TGTGCCAGCAGCTTATCTACCGGGACAGGGTTTTACGAGCAGTACTTC. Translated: CASSLSTGTGFYEQYF. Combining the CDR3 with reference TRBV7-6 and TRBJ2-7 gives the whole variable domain GAGVSQSPRYKVTKRGQDVALRCDPISGHVSLYWYRQALGQGPEFLTYFNYEAQQDKSGLPNDRFSAERPEGSISTLTIQRTEQRDSAMYRCASSLSTGTGFYEQYFGPGTRLTVT.

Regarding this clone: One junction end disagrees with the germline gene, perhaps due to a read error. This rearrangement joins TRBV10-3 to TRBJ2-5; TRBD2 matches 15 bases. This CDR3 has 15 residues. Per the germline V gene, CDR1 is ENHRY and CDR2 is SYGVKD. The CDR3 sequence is CTISPGLAGGKTQYF. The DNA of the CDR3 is TGTACCATCAGTCCGGGACTAGCGGGGGGTAAGACCCAGTACTTC.

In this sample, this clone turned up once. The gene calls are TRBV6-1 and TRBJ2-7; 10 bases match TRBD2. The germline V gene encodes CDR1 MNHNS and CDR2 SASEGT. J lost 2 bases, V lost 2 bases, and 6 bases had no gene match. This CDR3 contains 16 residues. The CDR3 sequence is CASSELELAGTYEQYF. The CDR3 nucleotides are TGTGCCAGCAGTGAATTGGAACTAGCGGGAACCTACGAGCAGTACTTC.

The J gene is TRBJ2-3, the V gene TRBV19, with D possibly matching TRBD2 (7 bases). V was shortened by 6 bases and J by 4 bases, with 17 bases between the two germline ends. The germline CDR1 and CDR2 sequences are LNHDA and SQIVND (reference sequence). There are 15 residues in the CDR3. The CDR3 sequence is CASSLTGRVPDTQYF. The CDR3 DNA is TGTGCCAGTAGCTTAACAGGGAGGGTTCCAGATACGCAGTATTTT.

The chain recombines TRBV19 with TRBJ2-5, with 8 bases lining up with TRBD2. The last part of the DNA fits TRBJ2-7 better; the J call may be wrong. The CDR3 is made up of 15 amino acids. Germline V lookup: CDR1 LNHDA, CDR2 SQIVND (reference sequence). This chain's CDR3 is CASSIGSGGHYEQYF. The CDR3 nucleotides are TGTGCCAGTAGTATAGGGAGCGGGGGCCACTACGAGCAGTACTTC.

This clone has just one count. For the CDR3, the DNA is TGTGCCAGCAGGGATCGGACAGCAATTTACGAGCAGTACTTC. This sequence encodes CASRDRTAIYEQYF. The V call is TRBV2, the J call TRBJ2-7; a weak D match, TRBD1 (6 bases). Germline V gene sequence: CDR1 SNHLY, CDR2 FYNNEI. V lost 6 bases and J lost 4, with 16 bases in between. The CDR3 has 14 amino acids.

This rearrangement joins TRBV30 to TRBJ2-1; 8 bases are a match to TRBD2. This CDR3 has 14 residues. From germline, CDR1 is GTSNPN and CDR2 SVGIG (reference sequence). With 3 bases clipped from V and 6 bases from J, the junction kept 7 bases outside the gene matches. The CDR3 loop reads CAWRDTGGSNEQFF. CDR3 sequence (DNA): TGTGCCTGGAGGGACACGGGGGGGTCCAATGAGCAGTTCTTC. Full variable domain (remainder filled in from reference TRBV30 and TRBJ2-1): SQTIHQWPATLVQPVGSPLSLECTVEGTSNPNLYWYRQAAGRGLQLLFYSVGIGQISSEVPQNLSASRPQDRQFILSSKKLLLSDSGFYLCAWRDTGGSNEQFFGPGTRLTVL.

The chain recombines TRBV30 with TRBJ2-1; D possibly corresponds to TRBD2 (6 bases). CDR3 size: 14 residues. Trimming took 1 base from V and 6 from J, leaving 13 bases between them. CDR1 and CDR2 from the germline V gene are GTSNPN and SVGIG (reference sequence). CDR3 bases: TGTGCCTGGAGTGGTGGGGGGAATCTCAATGAGCAGTTCTTC. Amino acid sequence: CAWSGGGNLNEQFF.

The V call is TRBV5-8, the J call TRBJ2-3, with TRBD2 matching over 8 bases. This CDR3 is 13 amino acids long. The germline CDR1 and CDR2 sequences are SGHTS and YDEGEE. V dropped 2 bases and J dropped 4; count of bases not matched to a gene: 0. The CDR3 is CASSFGGADTQYF. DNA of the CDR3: TGTGCCAGCAGCTTCGGGGGGGCAGATACGCAGTATTTT.